A selection of T cell receptor beta chains follows, all from one sample in a study of T-cell reconstitution after alpha-beta-depleted transplantation in children. TCRdb re-called the PCR reads through MiXCR, storing one row per CDR3 protein. This sample has around 380,000 distinct CDR3 sequences; approximately 11% occur once, and the top ten carry about 5%. The specimen was PBMCs from the stem cell graft donor, collected from the stem cell graft. These receptors all come from a human donor who donated a stem cell graft to a child with acute myeloid leukemia. Both conserved end residues are part of each CDR3. A D gene is named only where the DNA matches it firmly. Clone size is given for some rows only: seen once, a few or many times, or a class if the clone is expanded.

>TRBV20-1|-|TRBD2|TRBJ2-1
CSARPQLAGGPLSYNEQFF
TGCAGTGCTAGACCCCAGCTAGCGGGGGGTCCCCTCTCCTACAATGAGCAGTTCTTC
>TRBV10-3|-|TRBD1|TRBJ2-1
CAIRGGTGSDEQFF
TGTGCCATCAGAGGTGGGACAGGGTCCGATGAGCAGTTCTTC
>TRBV5-4|-|TRBD2|TRBJ2-3
CASSWAGGNTDTQYF
TGTGCCAGCAGCTGGGCGGGGGGGAACACAGATACGCAGTATTTT
>TRBV14|-|-|TRBJ2-3
CASSAPFPSTDTQYF
TGTGCCAGCAGCGCTCCCTTCCCTAGCACAGATACGCAGTATTTT
>TRBV25-1|-|-|TRBJ1-1
CASSECSGYTEAFF
TGTGCCAGCAGTGAATGTTCAGGGTACACTGAAGCTTTCTTT
>TRBV7-2|few|-|TRBJ2-1
CASSSSGANNEQFF
TGTGCCAGCAGCTCCTCGGGGGCTAACAATGAGCAGTTCTTC
>TRBV10-2|-|TRBD1|TRBJ1-6
CASSEFRGQGNSPLHF
TGCGCCAGCAGTGAGTTCCGGGGACAGGGAAATTCACCCCTCCACTTT
>TRBV12-3/TRBV12-4|many|TRBD1|TRBJ1-2
CASNRGQGGDGYTF
TGTGCCAGCAATAGGGGACAGGGGGGTGATGGCTACACCTTC
>TRBV20-1|-|-|TRBJ2-2
CSARGERGTGELFF
TGCAGTGCTAGAGGAGAAAGGGGAACCGGGGAGCTGTTTTTT
>TRBV25-1|many|TRBD2|TRBJ2-3
CASSAIAGVSDTQYF
TGTGCCAGCAGTGCCATAGCGGGAGTCTCGGATACGCAGTATTTT
>TRBV6-5|-|-|TRBJ1-3
CASSYADSLTGNTIYF
TGTGCCAGCAGTTACGCTGACAGCCTTACTGGAAACACCATATATTTT
>TRBV5-1|many|-|TRBJ2-5
CASSLGQLQETQYF
TGCGCCAGCAGCTTGGGACAGTTACAAGAGACCCAGTACTTC
>TRBV29-1|few|-|TRBJ2-5
CSVVSGGETQYF
TGCAGCGTTGTATCGGGTGGGGAGACCCAGTACTTC
>TRBV20-1|few|TRBD1|TRBJ1-1
CSASRDRNTEAFF
TGCAGTGCTAGCCGGGACAGGAACACTGAAGCTTTCTTT
>TRBV6-2/TRBV6-3|-|TRBD2|TRBJ2-1
CASSLYISGGNEQFF
TGTGCCAGCAGCCTCTATATATCGGGGGGCAATGAGCAGTTCTTC
>TRBV5-5|-|TRBD1|TRBJ2-7
CASSWTGTAFYEQYF
TGTGCCAGCAGCTGGACCGGGACAGCCTTCTACGAGCAGTACTTC
>TRBV7-6|-|TRBD1|TRBJ2-1
CASSSSPGQENNEQFF
TGTGCCAGCAGCTCCTCGCCGGGACAGGAAAACAATGAGCAGTTCTTC
>TRBV25-1|once|TRBD2|TRBJ2-3
CASSDLAADTDTQYF
TGTGCCAGCAGTGATCTAGCGGCAGACACAGATACGCAGTATTTT
>TRBV5-1|few|-|TRBJ2-6
CASMRAGANVLTF
TGCGCCAGCATGAGGGCTGGGGCCAACGTCCTGACTTTC
>TRBV5-1|-|TRBD1|TRBJ2-1
CASNTDPGQGYNEQFF
TGCGCCAGCAACACAGATCCGGGACAGGGGTACAATGAGCAGTTCTTC
>TRBV23-1|-|-|TRBJ1-1
CANLTGATEAFF
TGCGCCAACCTGACAGGCGCCACTGAAGCTTTCTTT
>TRBV5-1|many|-|TRBJ1-5
CASSTGLGNQPQHF
TGCGCCAGCAGCACAGGGTTGGGGAATCAGCCCCAGCATTTT
>TRBV5-1|medium-sized|-|TRBJ2-5
CASSLEETQYF
TGCGCCAGCAGCTTGGAAGAGACCCAGTACTTC
>TRBV7-3|-|-|TRBJ2-1
CASSLLPDYEQFF
TGTGCCAGCAGCTTACTCCCTGACTACGAGCAGTTCTTC
>TRBV20-1|few|TRBD1|TRBJ1-1
CSARGQGRAIWNTEAFF
TGCAGTGCGAGGGGACAGGGAAGGGCAATATGGAACACTGAAGCTTTCTTT
>TRBV2|many|-|TRBJ1-2
CASSPDSPAGKGYTF
TGTGCCAGCAGTCCAGACAGCCCCGCCGGGAAAGGCTACACCTTC
>TRBV27|few|-|TRBJ2-1
CASSREPYNEQFF
TGTGCCAGTTCGAGGGAACCCTACAATGAGCAGTTCTTC
>TRBV10-1|many|-|TRBJ1-5
CASSGTAHSNQPQHF
TGCGCCAGCAGCGGGACGGCTCATAGCAATCAGCCCCAGCATTTT
>TRBV5-5|few|-|TRBJ1-4
CASRSTRVDEKLFF
TGTGCCAGCAGGTCGACCAGGGTGGACGAAAAACTGTTTTTT
>TRBV7-9|many|TRBD1|TRBJ1-2
CASSLGTGNYGYTF
TGCGCCAGCAGCTTGGGGACAGGGAACTATGGCTACACCTTC
>TRBV25-1|few|TRBD2|TRBJ2-1
CASSEYFSGRISYNEQFF
TGTGCCAGCAGTGAATACTTTAGCGGGAGAATTTCCTACAATGAGCAGTTCTTC
>TRBV5-4|-|-|TRBJ2-1
CASSDQKEFYNEQFF
TGTGCCAGCAGCGACCAAAAGGAATTCTACAATGAGCAGTTCTTC
>TRBV15|-|-|TRBJ2-5
CATSRDEGLYQETQYF
TGTGCCACCAGCAGAGACGAGGGCCTCTACCAAGAGACCCAGTACTTC
>TRBV12-3/TRBV12-4|many|TRBD2|TRBJ2-3
CASSRNVAGGPDTQYF
TGTGCCAGCAGTAGAAACGTAGCGGGGGGGCCGGATACGCAGTATTTT
>TRBV20-1|few|-|TRBJ2-1
CSARTDINEQFF
TGCAGTGCTAGGACAGATATCAATGAGCAGTTCTTC
>TRBV5-1|-|TRBD1|TRBJ2-3
CASSLPGQGLTDTQYF
TGCGCCAGCAGCCTCCCAGGACAGGGTCTCACAGATACGCAGTATTTT
>TRBV4-2|many|-|TRBJ1-6
CASSLPARDSPLHF
TGTGCCAGCAGCCTGCCCGCTAGGGATTCACCCCTCCACTTT
>TRBV6-1|few|TRBD1|TRBJ2-7
CASSETPGQGYEQYF
TGTGCCAGCAGTGAGACTCCGGGACAGGGGTACGAGCAGTACTTC
>TRBV10-3|few|-|TRBJ2-3
CAISLTSTDTQYF
TGTGCCATCAGTCTGACTAGCACAGATACGCAGTATTTT
>TRBV7-6|many|TRBD1|TRBJ2-7
CASSLSGTGSYEQYF
TGTGCCAGCAGCTTGTCCGGGACAGGGTCCTACGAGCAGTACTTC
>TRBV12-3/TRBV12-4|-|-|TRBJ2-1
CASTESSYNEQFF
TGTGCCAGCACCGAGAGCTCCTACAATGAGCAGTTCTTC
>TRBV5-1|-|TRBD1|TRBJ2-3
CASSLGRDRGNTDTQYF
TGCGCCAGCAGCTTGGGCCGGGACAGGGGAAACACAGATACGCAGTATTTT
>TRBV5-1|many|-|TRBJ2-5
CASSSNRETQYF
TGCGCCAGCAGCTCGAACCGAGAGACCCAGTACTTC
>TRBV25-1|few|-|TRBJ2-1
CASSEYSFASPGDSNEQFF
TGTGCCAGCAGTGAATATAGCTTCGCGTCCCCAGGAGATTCCAATGAGCAGTTCTTC
>TRBV6-1|-|TRBD1|TRBJ2-4
CASRPQGSKNIQYF
TGTGCCAGTCGCCCACAGGGGAGCAAAAACATTCAGTACTTC
>TRBV10-3|few|TRBD1|TRBJ1-2
CAISVDRGDGYTF
TGTGCCATCAGTGTAGACAGGGGTGATGGCTACACCTTC
>TRBV11-2|-|-|TRBJ2-5
CASSQRGRNQETQYF
TGTGCCAGCAGCCAGAGGGGCAGGAACCAAGAGACCCAGTACTTC
>TRBV4-3|-|TRBD2|TRBJ2-7
CASSQDRGAYEQYF
TGCGCCAGCAGCCAGGACCGGGGGGCCTACGAGCAGTACTTC
>TRBV27|many|TRBD1|TRBJ2-7
CASSQRQGPYEQYF
TGTGCCAGCAGCCAAAGACAGGGGCCCTACGAGCAGTACTTC
>TRBV5-1|many|-|TRBJ2-5
CASSFSQETQYF
TGCGCCAGCAGCTTTAGTCAAGAGACCCAGTACTTC
>TRBV5-1|many|-|TRBJ1-1
CASSLGSGTGAEAFF
TGCGCCAGCAGCTTGGGTTCCGGGACGGGGGCTGAAGCTTTCTTT
>TRBV6-5|-|-|TRBJ2-5
CASSSSGILGETQYF
TGTGCCAGCAGTTCGTCGGGAATTCTAGGAGAGACCCAGTACTTC
>TRBV7-3|-|-|TRBJ2-1
CASSSGQWQFF
TGTGCCAGCAGCTCCGGACAGTGGCAGTTCTTC
>TRBV11-2|-|TRBD2|TRBJ2-7
CASSTAGTSGRGFWEQYF
TGTGCCAGCAGCACGGCCGGGACTAGCGGGAGGGGGTTTTGGGAGCAGTACTTC
>TRBV12-3/TRBV12-4|-|TRBD1|TRBJ2-1
CASSPVSGGLYNEQFF
TGTGCCAGCAGTCCGGTTTCAGGGGGTCTCTACAATGAGCAGTTCTTC